This section outlines one T cell receptor beta chain sequence together with its context. Its specificity is not known. Autoimmune disease history or systemic immunosuppression was exclusionary. These data belong to a study of OX40 agonist ivuxolimab in advanced cancers. Study-level information: Averaging 60 years in age, with a range of about 23 to 79, the cohort was about 83% male. Regarding the study as a whole: Expanded clones were, on average, more numerous in CD8+ T cells than in CD4+.

The table came from immunoSEQ multiplex PCR; TCRdb's copy has only in-frame clones and leaves some out. The repertoire consists of about 83,000 clones, with approximately 91% occurring once and the leading ten covering roughly 0.64%. Germline CDR1 and CDR2: LNHDA and SQIVND (reference sequence). Trimming took 6 bases from V and 7 from J, leaving 9 bases between them. The CDR3 consists of 12 residues. Here the sequenced sample was CD4+ or CD8+ T cells sorted from blood, taken in a trial of the OX40 agonist ivuxolimab. This sequence originates from an adult with an advanced solid tumor such as melanoma, head and neck, liver or kidney cancer. The chain employs TRBV19 and TRBJ2-2, with TRBD2 as a possible D gene (5 bases). The CDR3 reads CASRTAGGELFF. CDR3 sequence (DNA): TGTGCCAGTAGAACCGCGGGCGGGGAGCTGTTTTTT.